This T cell receptor (beta chain) was recorded in a study of cytomegalovirus exposure and HLA in healthy donors. Germline V lookup: CDR1 SGHTA, CDR2 FQGTGA. Trimming cost V 5 bases and J 6 bases; bases outside gene matches: 6. The CDR3 consists of 15 residues. PCR was performed using 60 Vbeta and 13 Jbeta primers. The data were produced by immunoSEQ multiplex PCR, yet TCRdb's version contains in-frame clones alone and is incomplete. The table records roughly 180,000 clones, about 86% of them present only once. The sequence was collected from a woman under 30 in good health and CMV-seropositive. The sequenced sample consisted of PBMCs. The chain is built from TRBV7-3 and TRBJ2-2, with 10 bases lining up with TRBD2. In DNA form, the CDR3 reads TGTGCCAGCAGCCCCCTAGCGGGGGCGGCCGGGGAGCTGTTTTTT. Its protein is CASSPLAGAAGELFF.